The 8 T cell receptor beta chains presented below share a single source sample, sequenced in a study of human T cells and chemical hapten exposure (dated by TCRdb to 2020 to 2023). The library was obtained by RACE. TCRdb shows the sequencer as NextSeq 500. TCRdb reprocessing: public reads trimmed at Q25 with fastp, clones called with MiXCR, in-frame beta chains kept. CDR3 protein duplicates are merged, each entry listing the most common genes and DNA. A total of 69,000 or so distinct CDR3 sequences appear in this sample, around 10% of them only once. 6.8% of the sample belongs to the ten largest clones. This sample's time point label indicates: patch test 2, 6 weeks after DPC sensitization. Sample treatment or condition, as interpreted from the label and publication: therapeutic diphenylcyclopropenone sensitization with weekly scalp DPC. This specimen consisted of whole blood, obtained in connection with sensitization to the hapten diphenylcyclopropenone (DPC). These receptors all come from a woman in her fifties or sixties with alopecia areata. Some clones in this sample may be carry-over from other donors' samples.

This clonotype was counted many times. The chain uses TRBV18 and TRBJ1-5; D uncertain. The CDR3 is 16 amino acids. The ends were cut back, 3 bases at V and 2 bases at J, with 14 bases in the middle. CDR1 and CDR2 (germline): KGHSH, LQKENI. The DNA of the CDR3 is TGTGCCAGCTCACCGGAGAAGTCCATGGGCAATCAGCCCCAGCATTTT. This sequence encodes CASSPEKSMGNQPQHF.

This clonotype was counted at least ten times. V and J are TRBV29-1 and TRBJ2-7; the D is unclear. The germline V and J ends were trimmed by 4 bases and 0 bases, with 1 base remaining between them. CDR1 SQVTM and CDR2 ANQGSEA come from the germline V gene. CDR3 size: 10 residues. The CDR3 loop reads CSVGSYEQYF. The DNA of the CDR3 is TGCAGCGTTGGCTCCTACGAGCAGTACTTC.

The chain employs TRBV20-1 and TRBJ2-3; 13 nucleotides line up with TRBD2. J lost 0 bases, V lost 4 bases, and 4 bases had no gene match. This CDR3 has 16 amino acids. Germline values: CDR1 DFQATT, CDR2 SNEGSKA (reference sequence). The CDR3 sequence is CSAIGLAGVSTDTQYF. Written as DNA, the CDR3 is TGCAGTGCTATAGGACTAGCGGGAGTGAGCACAGATACGCAGTATTTT.

This clonotype was recorded at least ten times. The rearrangement joins TRBV29-1 to TRBJ2-3, with D maybe TRBD2 (5 bases). This CDR3 region has 13 residues. Germline lookup yields CDR1 SQVTM and CDR2 ANQGSEA. The V and J ends lost 2 bases and 0 bases respectively, with 6 bases between them. The CDR3 protein is CSVETGSTDTQYF. CDR3 coding DNA: TGCAGCGTTGAAACGGGGAGCACAGATACGCAGTATTTT.

This clonotype was counted at least ten times. This chain uses TRBV11-3 with TRBJ2-1; either TRBD1 or TRBD2 may fit D (5 bases each). This CDR3 has 15 amino acids. The germline CDR1 and CDR2 sequences are SGHNT and YENEEA. Trimming removed 1 base at V and 1 base at J, with 8 bases between. CDR3 DNA: TGTGCCAGCAGCTTAGCCGGGGCGTCCTACAATGAGCAGTTCTTC. This gives the protein CASSLAGASYNEQFF.

This clonotype was detected ten times or more. CDR3 residues: CASSPYTVTQETQYF. CDR3 sequence (DNA): TGTGCCAGCAGTCCCTATACAGTGACACAAGAGACCCAGTACTTC. V and J are TRBV27 and TRBJ2-5; D not resolved. V was pared by 5 bases and J by 2 bases, with 15 bases between. The CDR3 has 15 amino acids. Germline V gene sequence: CDR1 MNHEY, CDR2 SMNVEV (reference sequence).

This clonotype has at least ten counts. This chain joins TRBV5-1 and TRBJ2-7, with 7 bases that match TRBD1. Germline-derived CDR1 and CDR2 are SGHRS and YFSETQ. The CDR3 is 15 residues long. Unmatched junction bases numbered 5, after V lost 0 bases and J lost 2 bases. CDR3: CASSLVGDSPYEQYF. Written as DNA, the CDR3 is TGCGCCAGCAGCTTGGTGGGGGACAGTCCCTACGAGCAGTACTTC.

The CDR3 sequence: CASSALAGGPGEQFF. The CDR3 DNA follows: TGTGCCAGCAGTGCGCTAGCGGGAGGGCCGGGTGAGCAGTTCTTC. The V gene is TRBV2, the J gene TRBJ2-1; the match to TRBD2 covers 12 bases. The CDR3 sequence is 15 residues long. Germline assignment: CDR1 SNHLY and CDR2 FYNNEI. V shed 4 bases and J 9 bases; nucleotides not matched to a gene: 7.